A single sample is the source of the 10 T cell receptor beta chains below, sequenced in a study of monozygotic twins with inflammatory bowel disease. TCRdb reprocessed the 5' RACE reads, with one entry per CDR3 protein and no DNA. Seen in this sample are 300,000 to 400,000 distinct CDR3 sequences; the ten most common clones hold about 2.5%. The sequencing sample was made of blood. Receptors originate from a human donor with ulcerative colitis or Crohn's disease, or a healthy co-twin of an affected twin (not recorded which).

The V call is TRBV12-3 or TRBV12-4, the J call TRBJ2-5; checking the TCRdb D call of TRBD1 is not possible without DNA. The CDR3 length is 13 residues. CDR3 sequence reads: CASRKDSQETQYF.

This rearrangement joins TRBV5-1 to TRBJ1-5; TCRdb names TRBD1, which stays unverified in the absence of DNA. CDR1 is SGHRS, CDR2 YFSETQ, per germline. This CDR3 region has 14 residues. CDR3 loop: CASSYDSLDQPQHF.

J is TRBJ2-5 and V is TRBV7-9. This CDR3 is built from 13 residues. Germline lookup yields CDR1 SEHNR and CDR2 FQNEAQ (reference sequence). CDR3 loop: CASSFESQETQYF.

The chain employs TRBV28 and TRBJ2-3; TCRdb names TRBD1, which stays unverified in the absence of DNA. The V gene's germline CDR1 is MDHEN and CDR2 SYDVKM. The CDR3 contains 15 residues. CDR3 amino acids: CASSLVGGAYDTQYF.

The chain recombines TRBV6-2 or TRBV6-3 with TRBJ2-7; TCRdb names TRBD1, which stays unverified in the absence of DNA. Per germline, CDR1 MNHEY and CDR2 SVGEGT. This CDR3 is 16 amino acids long. The CDR3 here is CASTPDGSVSSYEQYF.

The V gene is TRBV3-1, the J gene TRBJ2-3; TCRdb returns TRBD2, unconfirmable since there is no DNA. The CDR3 sequence is 17 residues long. Germline V gives CDR1 LGHDT, CDR2 YNNKEL (reference sequence). CDR3 sequence: CASSQGASGGPTDTQYF.

V gene TRBV30 combines with J gene TRBJ2-5; the D call from TCRdb, TRBD1, cannot be confirmed without DNA. Looked up from germline, CDR1 is GTSNPN and CDR2 is SVGIG (reference sequence). The CDR3 extends over 15 amino acids. The CDR3 is CAWRRQGMKQETQYF.

The chain recombines TRBV4-1 with TRBJ1-5; the TCRdb call, TRBD1, lacks DNA for checking. Germline values: CDR1 MGHRA, CDR2 YSYEKL. This CDR3 is built from 17 residues. The CDR3 is CASSQERRLAPNQPQHF.

This chain uses TRBV13 with TRBJ1-5. The germline CDR1 and CDR2 sequences are PRHDT and FYEKMQ (reference sequence). This CDR3 has 12 residues. CDR3 residues: CASSSDSGPQHF.

V gene TRBV14 combines with J gene TRBJ2-5. This CDR3 comprises 15 residues. Germline assignment: CDR1 SGHDN and CDR2 FVKESK. CDR3 region: CASSQFLQNQETQYF. The full variable domain, rest sourced from reference TRBV14 and TRBJ2-5, is EAGVTQFPSHSVIEKGQTVTLRCDPISGHDNLYWYRRVMGKEIKFLLHFVKESKQDESGMPNNRFLAERTGGTYSTLKVQPAELEDSGVYFCASSQFLQNQETQYFGPGTRLLVL.